The present entry profiles one T cell receptor beta chain with its context. This record belongs to a study of cytomegalovirus exposure and HLA in healthy donors. PCR was performed using 60 Vbeta and 13 Jbeta primers. As processed by the authors: Later reanalysis found 80 million or so unique TCR beta chains, some 10 million of them shared. TCRdb's copy holds only in-frame clones and misses some; the assay was immunoSEQ multiplex PCR. The DNA was the basis for D and trimming; V, J and clone size are from that table. The sample totals about 72,000 clones. The V and J ends lost 1 base and 5 bases, in that order; junction bases with no gene match: 5. The CDR3 length is 15 residues. CDR1 MGHRA and CDR2 YSYEKL come from the germline V gene.

Sample: PBMCs. V and J are TRBV4-1 and TRBJ2-1, with 7 positions matching TRBD1. This clonotype originated in a man aged 50-60 years in good health and CMV-seropositive. The CDR3 nucleotides read TGCGCCAGCAGCCAAGGCCAGGGGGAAAACAATGAGCAGTTCTTC. Its translation is CASSQGQGENNEQFF.